This TCR beta chain was sequenced during a study of post-analysis software for immune sequencing data. Study at large: Relapsing-remitting, secondary progressive and progressive-relapsing multiple sclerosis courses were included. Study-wide results and limits: Higher frequency in patients than in controls was seen for roughly five TRBV segments, with TRBV5-6, TRBV5-1 and TRBV20-1 among them. People with multiple sclerosis had a significantly lower normalized Chao1 diversity than controls did.

Unique-molecular-identifier-tagged TCR beta cDNA libraries were used. The T cell input of roughly 0.95 to 10 million gave about half a million cDNA molecules. A single record per CDR3 protein comes from TCRdb applying MiXCR to the PCR reads. The sample includes roughly 600,000 distinct CDR3 sequences, around 44% of them seen just once. The CDR3 extends over 17 amino acids. V trimming: 2 bases; J trimming: 0 bases; junction bases outside the gene matches: 7. Germline assignment: CDR1 LGHNA and CDR2 YNFKEQ. This clonotype was counted a few times. Its antigen is still unknown. The sequencing input was blood. V is TRBV4-2 and J is TRBJ2-7, with 10 positions matching TRBD2. This sequence originates from a girl aged 5-17 years with multiple sclerosis. The CDR3 nucleotides are TGTGCCAGCAGCCAAATTCTAGCGGGGGATTACTCCTACGAGCAGTACTTC. Protein: CASSQILAGDYSYEQYF.